Listed below are T cell receptor beta chains from one sample, sequenced in a study of T cells in localized non-small cell lung cancer. The data were produced by immunoSEQ multiplex PCR, yet TCRdb's version contains in-frame clones alone and is incomplete. The sample has more than 20,000 clones, about 86% seen once. The sequences come from PBMCs, collected before any cancer treatment. The receptors were gathered from a man aged 35-69 years with stage II lung adenocarcinoma. Each CDR3 is given with its conserved first and last residue. The D gene is left open where the match is weak. Where a row states a size, it is once, few, many or the class of an expanded clone; other rows omit it.

abundance,j_gene,d_gene,v_gene,CDR3aa,CDR3nt
few,TRBJ1-6,-,TRBV5-1,CASTSGGGYSPLHF,TGCGCCAGCACATCTGGGGGCGGGTATTCACCCCTCCACTTT
-,TRBJ1-5,-,TRBV6-1,CASSTNRNQPQHF,TGTGCCAGCAGTACGAACCGCAATCAGCCCCAGCATTTT
-,TRBJ1-1,-,TRBV6-5,CASRTNDRKNTEAFF,TGTGCCAGCAGAACCAATGACAGAAAGAACACTGAAGCTTTCTTT
-,TRBJ2-2,-,TRBV5-6,CASSKQYTGELFF,TGTGCCAGCAGCAAACAGTACACCGGGGAGCTGTTTTTT
-,TRBJ2-7,-,TRBV2,CASSEALQEAEQYF,TGTGCCAGCAGTGAAGCGCTACAGGAAGCCGAGCAGTACTTC
-,TRBJ2-5,TRBD2,TRBV2,CASSTSGRAGTQYF,TGTGCCAGCAGTACTAGCGGGAGGGCCGGGACCCAGTACTTC
-,TRBJ1-2,-,TRBV19,CASSMWAGQGEYGYTF,TGTGCCAGTAGTATGTGGGCAGGCCAAGGGGAGTATGGCTACACCTTC
-,TRBJ2-1,TRBD2,TRBV7-3,CASSFSGAGKNEQFF,TGTGCCAGCAGCTTTAGCGGGGCGGGGAAGAATGAGCAGTTCTTC
-,TRBJ2-2,-,TRBV9,CASSVRGGTGELFF,TGTGCCAGCAGCGTTCGTGGGGGCACCGGGGAGCTGTTTTTT
-,TRBJ2-1,TRBD2,TRBV5-1,CASSLGKTSGTYNEQFF,TGCGCCAGCAGCTTGGGGAAGACTAGCGGGACCTACAATGAGCAGTTCTTC
-,TRBJ2-1,-,TRBV6-5,CASREDSSSYNEQFF,TGTGCCAGCAGAGAGGACAGTAGCTCCTACAATGAGCAGTTCTTC
-,TRBJ2-7,TRBD2,TRBV6-6,CASSSTSGGSYEQYF,TGTGCCAGCAGTTCAACTAGCGGAGGCTCCTACGAGCAGTACTTC
-,TRBJ1-1,-,TRBV18,CASSPLQNTEAFF,TGTGCCAGCTCACCTCTACAAAACACTGAAGCTTTCTTT
-,TRBJ2-1,-,TRBV6-6,CASSYAPTYNEQFF,TGTGCCAGCAGTTACGCCCCGACCTACAATGAGCAGTTCTTC
-,TRBJ2-2,-,TRBV5-6,CASSRRVSNTGELFF,TGTGCCAGCAGTCGAAGGGTATCGAACACCGGGGAGCTGTTTTTT
-,TRBJ1-5,-,TRBV7-2,CASSLGSHQPQHF,TGTGCCAGCAGCTTAGGATCCCATCAGCCCCAGCATTTT
-,TRBJ2-1,TRBD2,TRBV5-1,CASSSLSPSGIDNEQFF,TGCGCCAGCAGCTCCTTGTCGCCTAGCGGGATTGACAATGAGCAGTTCTTC
-,TRBJ1-2,TRBD1,TRBV6-1,CASSSQGAGYGYTF,TGTGCCAGCAGCTCACAGGGGGCTGGCTATGGCTACACCTTC
-,TRBJ1-4,TRBD1,TRBV4-2,CASSRRDSNEKLFF,TGTGCCAGCAGCCGCCGGGACAGTAATGAAAAACTGTTTTTT
-,TRBJ1-3,-,TRBV5-1,CASSLAGASGNTIYF,TGCGCCAGCAGCTTGGCGGGGGCTTCTGGAAACACCATATATTTT
few,TRBJ2-7,TRBD2,TRBV15,CATSRGLAGDRFYEQYF,TGTGCCACCAGCAGAGGGCTAGCGGGAGATCGATTCTACGAGCAGTACTTC
-,TRBJ1-3,-,TRBV6-5,CASRVGGITGNTIYF,TGTGCCAGCAGAGTCGGGGGTATCACTGGAAACACCATATATTTT
-,TRBJ1-1,-,TRBV7-2,CASSLDSQRTEAFF,TGTGCCAGCAGCTTGGACAGCCAACGCACTGAAGCTTTCTTT
-,TRBJ2-1,-,TRBV7-2,CASSFSLYEQFF,TGTGCCAGCAGCTTTAGTCTGTATGAGCAGTTCTTC